This T cell receptor (beta chain) was captured in a study of tissue T cells after allogeneic stem cell transplantation. Trimming stripped 1 base from V and 0 bases from J, with 8 bases between. The CDR3 contains 14 residues. The V gene's germline CDR1 is SGHDT and CDR2 YYEEEE. Only in-frame clones appear in the TCRdb table, and some are missing; sequencing was by immunoSEQ multiplex PCR. This table holds about 600 clones, approximately 70% found once. The chain links TRBV5-6 to TRBJ2-7; D gene uncertain. The clonotype comes from a female patient aged 35-70 years with steroid-refractory graft-versus-host disease after an allogeneic stem cell transplant. Part of the T cells may come from the graft donor. The specimen was stomach tissue, collected at autopsy. CDR3 DNA: TGTGCCAGCAGCTTGTTCTATAGCTCCTACGAGCAGTACTTC. Translation: CASSLFYSSYEQYF.